The source of this TCR beta chain is a study of response to subunit inactivated influenza vaccine (dated 2018 in TCRdb). At the level of the whole study: To follow how T cells responded to a trivalent subunit inactivated influenza vaccine, the researchers relied on deep quantitative profiling of the T cell receptor repertoire.

This clonotype was seen more than once but under ten times. Its antigen has not been determined. No quality values exist for individual bases; no much larger clone is one base distant. The method behind the library was RT-PCR. Sequencer: Illumina HiSeq 2500. Clones were called with MiXCR by TCRdb after fastp trimmed the public reads at Q25, and only in-frame beta chains were retained. When rows share a CDR3 protein, they turn into one entry using the most common DNA and genes. Counted in this sample were 500,000 to 550,000 distinct CDR3 sequences; roughly 23% of them appeared once. About 2.8% of the sample is in the top ten clones. Results the study describes overall, beyond this receptor: According to the authors, only a limited number of new T cells may be recruited by each seasonal influenza vaccination.

These data are also associated with another study on T cells expressing NK-cell markers. As the second publication notes: TCR beta cDNA libraries were made by 5'RACE template switching that added a universal primer site and unique molecular identifiers. Seven to nine donors provided sorted CD3+CD56+NKG2C+, CD3+CD56+NKG2C- and CD3+CD56-NKG2C+ T-cell subsets, whose TCR beta-chain repertoires were profiled. Of the eight sequenced donors, seven were found to be HCMV-seropositive and one was found to be HCMV-seronegative. To restrict sorting to alphabetaTCR-expressing T cells, an anti-gammadeltaTCR antibody was added in several experiments. For over five donors, the dominant CD3+CD56+NKG2C+ clonotypes were among the top 10 CD8+ clonotypes and accounted for about 1.0-7.0% of CD8+ T cells. Those dominant clonotypes were again the most abundant among CD3+CD56-NKG2C+ cells in a few donors, at about 28.3-60.1%. Whether the expanded NKG2C-expressing T cell clones were specific for HCMV antigens remained unclear. The study sequenced eight donors, all healthy volunteers chosen at random: three men and five women. HCMV-specific IgG was detected in serum with a commercial ELISA kit to determine HCMV serostatus. Ficoll density gradient centrifugation was used to isolate peripheral blood mononuclear cells from blood. Magnetic immunoseparation with Miltenyi isolation kits was used to isolate CD4+ and CD8+ T cells from PBMC. cDNA synthesis was primed from the TCR beta constant segment, followed by two successive PCR amplification steps. Illumina HiSeq 2000/2500, MiSeq or NextSeq was used to sequence libraries as 2 x 150 bp reads. MIGEC handled demultiplexing of the reads and grouping by UMI, while MiTCR was used to assemble and quantify clonotypes. Only TCR cDNA sequences supported by at least two reads were kept to exclude erroneous sequences. The tcR package was used for downstream repertoire analysis, and clonotypes were matched across fractions by CDR3 nucleotide sequence plus V segment. VDJmatch was used to annotate antigen specificity against VDJdb, with one amino acid substitution allowed in CDR3.

The specimen was CD4+ T cells sorted from PBMCs, collected 11 to 12 days after vaccination. This sequence originates from a man aged 45-65 years who received an inactivated influenza vaccine. Donor details come from another sample of the same person, matched by shared clones.

The DNA is as follows: TGCGCCAGCAGCCAAGTCGGACAGGGACCTGAAGCTTTCTTT. Its coded protein is CASSQVGQGPEAFF. The chain couples TRBV4-1 to TRBJ1-1, and 8 junction bases match TRBD1. V and J are trimmed by 1 base and 6 bases, and the gene matches miss 4 bases of the junction. Taken from cysteine to phenylalanine, the CDR3 has 14 residues. Just the 42-base CDR3 DNA is kept, in frame starting at base 1. The germline V gene specifies MGHRA as CDR1 and YSYEKL as CDR2.